This T cell receptor (beta chain) was found in a study of T cells in Graves' hyperthyroidism and ophthalmopathy. Germline assignment: CDR1 DFQATT and CDR2 SNEGSKA (reference sequence). After removal of 0 bases from V and 6 bases from J, the junction contained 5 bases not matched to a gene. The CDR3 spans 15 residues. The CDR3 regions of TCR beta were amplified from RNA transcripts. The HTBI primer set drove a first-round RT-PCR of the TCR CDR3. One entry per CDR3 protein, called by TCRdb with MiXCR from the multiplex PCR reads. The sample yields about 500,000 distinct CDR3 sequences, about 16% seen once. The sample holds many counts of this clonotype.

The chain has TRBV20-1 and TRBJ1-6; 7 bases match TRBD1. What was sequenced was blood. The TCR sequence derives from a woman in her 30s with Graves' ophthalmopathy. The CDR3 here is CSAREIRDSNSPLHF. The CDR3 DNA sequence: TGCAGTGCTAGAGAAATAAGGGACAGTAATTCACCCCTCCACTTT.